This passage covers 2 T cell receptor beta chains from one sample sequenced in a study of blood T cells in healthy people across ages. Primed by a sample-barcoded 5' primer and a J-beta primer mix, a second PCR proceeded for 7 to 11 cycles. TCRdb reprocessed the 5' RACE reads with MiXCR, giving one entry per CDR3 protein. The sample contains roughly 2 million distinct CDR3 sequences, 49% of which appear only once. Sequencing was carried out using blood. All receptors derive from a woman between 35 and 50 years old in good health.

The chain links TRBV6-6 to TRBJ2-3; D is unclear. The germline V gene encodes CDR1 MNHNY and CDR2 SVGAGI (reference sequence). Trimming pared 6 bases from V and 0 bases from J, leaving 16 bases between. The CDR3 consists of 16 residues. CDR3 DNA sequence: TGTGCCAGCAGAAATACTGTTCATTCTAGCACAGATACGCAGTATTTT. Protein sequence: CASRNTVHSSTDTQYF.

This sequence joins TRBV6-1 and TRBJ2-4; D is uncertain. The DNA end favors TRBJ2-7, so the J call may be wrong. There are 16 residues in the CDR3. Per the germline V gene, CDR1 is MNHNS and CDR2 is SASEGT. CDR3 bases: TGTGCCAGCAGTGTCGAAGCGTCCCGACTCGGCGGCGAGCAGTACTTC. The encoded protein is CASSVEASRLGGEQYF.